The source of this T cell receptor beta chain is a study of T cell repertoires in aging, cancer and after chemotherapy. V was trimmed by 4 bases and J by 8 bases, leaving 17 bases between them. The CDR3 loop spans 13 amino acids. Germline-derived CDR1 and CDR2 are SQVTM and ANQGSEA. A mixed TRB-A/B primer pool amplified rearranged TRB by multiplex touch-down PCR. MiXCR, applied by TCRdb to the multiplex PCR reads, yields one record per CDR3 protein. The data hold around 320 distinct CDR3 sequences, with about 27% observed a single time. This clonotype has a handful of counts. The template was genomic DNA from peripheral blood, not RNA.

The sequence was collected from a human donor with a blood cancer. Specimen: blood. The J gene is TRBJ1-2, the V gene TRBV29-1, with a tentative D call TRBD1 (6 bases). CDR3 nucleotide sequence: TGCAGCGTTGGCCCGGGGGGGGGGGGCGGCTACACCTTC. This encodes CSVGPGGGGGYTF.